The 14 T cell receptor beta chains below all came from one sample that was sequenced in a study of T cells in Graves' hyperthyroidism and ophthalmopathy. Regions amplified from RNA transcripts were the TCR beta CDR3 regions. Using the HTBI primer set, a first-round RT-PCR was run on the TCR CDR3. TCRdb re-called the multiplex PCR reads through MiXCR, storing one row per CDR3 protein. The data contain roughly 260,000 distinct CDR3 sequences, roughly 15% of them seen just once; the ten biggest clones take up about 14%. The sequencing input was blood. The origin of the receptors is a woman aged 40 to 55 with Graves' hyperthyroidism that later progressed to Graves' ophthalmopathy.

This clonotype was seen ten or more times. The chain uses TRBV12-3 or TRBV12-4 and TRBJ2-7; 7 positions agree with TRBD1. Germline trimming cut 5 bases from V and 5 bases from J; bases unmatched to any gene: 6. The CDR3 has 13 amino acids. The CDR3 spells CASSKTGAHEQYF. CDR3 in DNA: TGTGCCAGCAGTAAAACAGGGGCCCACGAGCAGTACTTC.

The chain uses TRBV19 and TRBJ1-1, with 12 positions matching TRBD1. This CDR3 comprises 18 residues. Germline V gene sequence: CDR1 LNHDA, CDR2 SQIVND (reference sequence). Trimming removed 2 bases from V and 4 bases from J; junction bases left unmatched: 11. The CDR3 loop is CASSISWRDRGRSTEAFF. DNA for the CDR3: TGTGCCAGTAGTATATCTTGGCGGGACAGGGGGCGGAGCACTGAAGCTTTCTTT.

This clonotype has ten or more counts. The CDR3: CASSLPGGRVMDEQFF. DNA for the CDR3: TGTGCCAGCAGTTTACCGGGAGGACGGGTTATGGATGAGCAGTTCTTC. The chain joins TRBV28 to TRBJ2-1, with 7 positions matching TRBD2. The CDR3 has 16 residues. Germline lookup yields CDR1 MDHEN and CDR2 SYDVKM. Unmatched junction bases numbered 12, after V lost 2 bases and J lost 8 bases. Variable domain in full (rest from reference TRBV28 and TRBJ2-1): DVKVTQSSRYLVKRTGEKVFLECVQDMDHENMFWYRQDPGLGLRLIYFSYDVKMKEKGDIPEGYSVSREKKERFSLILESASTNQTSMYLCASSLPGGRVMDEQFFGPGTRLTVL.

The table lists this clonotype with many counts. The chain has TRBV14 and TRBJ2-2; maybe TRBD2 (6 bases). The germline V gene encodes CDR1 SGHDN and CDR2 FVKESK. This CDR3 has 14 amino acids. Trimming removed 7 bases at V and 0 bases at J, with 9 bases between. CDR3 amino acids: CASNKRANTGELFF. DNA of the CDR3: TGTGCCAGCAATAAGCGGGCGAACACCGGGGAGCTGTTTTTT. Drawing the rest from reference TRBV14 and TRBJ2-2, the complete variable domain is EAGVTQFPSHSVIEKGQTVTLRCDPISGHDNLYWYRRVMGKEIKFLLHFVKESKQDESGMPNNRFLAERTGGTYSTLKVQPAELEDSGVYFCASNKRANTGELFFGEGSRLTVL.

CDR3 sequence (DNA): TGCAGTGCTTCTAGCGGGGCATCCTACGAGCTGTACGTC. It translates to CSASSGASYELYV. The V and J genes are TRBV20-1 and TRBJ2-7; TRBD2 agrees at 9 bases. This CDR3 spans 13 amino acids. Germline V gene lookup returns CDR1 DFQATT and CDR2 SNEGSKA (reference sequence).

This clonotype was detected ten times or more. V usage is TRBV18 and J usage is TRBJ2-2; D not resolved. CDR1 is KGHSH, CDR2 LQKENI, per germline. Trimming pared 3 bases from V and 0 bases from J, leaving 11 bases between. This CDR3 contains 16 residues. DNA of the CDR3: TGTGCCAGCTCACCTACATTAGCAGCGAACACCGGGGAGCTGTTTTTT. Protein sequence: CASSPTLAANTGELFF.

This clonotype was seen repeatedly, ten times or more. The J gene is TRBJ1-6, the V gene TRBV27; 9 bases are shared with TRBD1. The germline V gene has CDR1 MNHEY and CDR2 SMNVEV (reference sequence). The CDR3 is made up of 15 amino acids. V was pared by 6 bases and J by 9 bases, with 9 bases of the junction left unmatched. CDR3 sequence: CASSEQGAYASPLHF. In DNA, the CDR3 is TGTGCCAGCAGCGAACAGGGGGCGTATGCTTCACCCCTCCACTTT.

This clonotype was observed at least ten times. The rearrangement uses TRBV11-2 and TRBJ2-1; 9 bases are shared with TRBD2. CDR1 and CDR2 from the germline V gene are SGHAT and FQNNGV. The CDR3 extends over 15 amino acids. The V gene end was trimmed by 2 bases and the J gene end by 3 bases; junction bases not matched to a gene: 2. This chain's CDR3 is CASSLSSGNYNEQFF. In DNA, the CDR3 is TGTGCCAGCAGCTTATCTAGCGGGAACTACAATGAGCAGTTCTTC.

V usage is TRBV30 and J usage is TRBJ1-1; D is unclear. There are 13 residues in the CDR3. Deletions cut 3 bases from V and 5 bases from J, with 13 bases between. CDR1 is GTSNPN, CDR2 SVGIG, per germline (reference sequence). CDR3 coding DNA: TGTGCCTGGAGGGACTACGGAGGAACTGAAGCTTTCTTT. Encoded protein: CAWRDYGGTEAFF.

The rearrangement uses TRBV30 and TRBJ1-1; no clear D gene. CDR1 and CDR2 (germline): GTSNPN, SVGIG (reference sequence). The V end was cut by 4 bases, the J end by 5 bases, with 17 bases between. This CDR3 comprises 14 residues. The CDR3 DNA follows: TGTGCCTGGATCCCCGGGATCACAGAAACTGAAGCTTTCTTT. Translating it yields CAWIPGITETEAFF. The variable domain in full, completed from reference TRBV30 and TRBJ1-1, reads SQTIHQWPATLVQPVGSPLSLECTVEGTSNPNLYWYRQAAGRGLQLLFYSVGIGQISSEVPQNLSASRPQDRQFILSSKKLLLSDSGFYLCAWIPGITETEAFFGQGTRLTVV.

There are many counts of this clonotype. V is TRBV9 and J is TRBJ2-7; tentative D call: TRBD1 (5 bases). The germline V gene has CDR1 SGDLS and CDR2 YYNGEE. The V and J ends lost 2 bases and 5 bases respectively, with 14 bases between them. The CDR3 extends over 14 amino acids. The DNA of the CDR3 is TGTGCCAGCAGCGTCAAGGGGTTTTCGGACGAGCAGTACTTC. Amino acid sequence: CASSVKGFSDEQYF. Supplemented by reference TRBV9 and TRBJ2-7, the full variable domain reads DSGVTQTPKHLITATGQRVTLRCSPRSGDLSVYWYQQSLDQGLQFLIQYYNGEERAKGNILERFSAQQFPDLHSELNLSSLELGDSALYFCASSVKGFSDEQYFGPGTRLTVT.

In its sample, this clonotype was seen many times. The CDR3 sequence is CASSESLGAGNTGELFF. In nucleotides, the CDR3 is TGCGCCAGCAGTGAGTCGCTAGGGGCTGGGAACACCGGGGAGCTGTTTTTT. The gene calls are TRBV10-2 and TRBJ2-2; tentative D call: TRBD1 (5 bases). This CDR3 comprises 17 residues. V gave up 0 bases and J gave up 1 base, with 12 bases separating them. The germline V gene encodes CDR1 WSHSY and CDR2 SAAADI.

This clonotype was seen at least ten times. CDR3: CASSQSQGNSNYGYTF. The CDR3 region has the DNA TGCGCCAGCAGCCAGTCACAGGGGAATAGTAACTATGGCTACACCTTC. The genes are TRBV4-1 and TRBJ1-2, with 7 bases identical to TRBD1. Germline CDR1 MGHRA, CDR2 YSYEKL. The CDR3 length is 16 residues. Trimming took 3 bases from V and 1 from J; bases not matched to a gene: 8.

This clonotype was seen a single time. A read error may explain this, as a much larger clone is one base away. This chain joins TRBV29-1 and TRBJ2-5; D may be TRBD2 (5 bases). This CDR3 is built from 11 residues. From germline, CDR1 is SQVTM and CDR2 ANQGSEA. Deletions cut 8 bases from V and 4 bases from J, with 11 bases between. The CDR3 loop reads CSIEGRETQYF. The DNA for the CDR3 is TGCAGCATCGAAGGGAGAGAGACCCAGTACTTC.